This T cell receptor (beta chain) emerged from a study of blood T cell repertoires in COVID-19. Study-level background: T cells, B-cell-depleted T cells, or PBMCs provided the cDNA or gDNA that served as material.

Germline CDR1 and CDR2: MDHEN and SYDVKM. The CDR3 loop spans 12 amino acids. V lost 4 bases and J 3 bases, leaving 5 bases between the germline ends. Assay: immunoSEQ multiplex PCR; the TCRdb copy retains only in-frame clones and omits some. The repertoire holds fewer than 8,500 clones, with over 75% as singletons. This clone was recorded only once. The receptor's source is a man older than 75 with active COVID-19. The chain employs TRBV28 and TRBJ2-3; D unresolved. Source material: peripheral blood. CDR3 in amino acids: CASSSLTDTQYF. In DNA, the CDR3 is TGTGCCAGCAGTTCCCTTACAGATACGCAGTATTTT.